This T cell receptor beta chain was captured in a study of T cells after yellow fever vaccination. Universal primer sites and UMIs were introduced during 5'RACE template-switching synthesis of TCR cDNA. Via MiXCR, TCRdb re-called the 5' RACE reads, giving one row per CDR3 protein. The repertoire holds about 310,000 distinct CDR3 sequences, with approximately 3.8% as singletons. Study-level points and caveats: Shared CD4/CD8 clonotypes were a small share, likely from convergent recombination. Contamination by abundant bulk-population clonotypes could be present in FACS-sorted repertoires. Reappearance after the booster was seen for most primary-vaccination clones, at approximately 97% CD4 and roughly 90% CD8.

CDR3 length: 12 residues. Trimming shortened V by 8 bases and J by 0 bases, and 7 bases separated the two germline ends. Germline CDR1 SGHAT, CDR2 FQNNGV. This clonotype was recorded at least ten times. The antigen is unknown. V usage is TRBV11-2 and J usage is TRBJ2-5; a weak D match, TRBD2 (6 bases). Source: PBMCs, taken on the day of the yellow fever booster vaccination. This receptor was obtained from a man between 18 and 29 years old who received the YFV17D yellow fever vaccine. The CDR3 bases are TGTGCCAGCCGGGGGTACCAAGAGACCCAGTACTTC. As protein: CASRGYQETQYF.